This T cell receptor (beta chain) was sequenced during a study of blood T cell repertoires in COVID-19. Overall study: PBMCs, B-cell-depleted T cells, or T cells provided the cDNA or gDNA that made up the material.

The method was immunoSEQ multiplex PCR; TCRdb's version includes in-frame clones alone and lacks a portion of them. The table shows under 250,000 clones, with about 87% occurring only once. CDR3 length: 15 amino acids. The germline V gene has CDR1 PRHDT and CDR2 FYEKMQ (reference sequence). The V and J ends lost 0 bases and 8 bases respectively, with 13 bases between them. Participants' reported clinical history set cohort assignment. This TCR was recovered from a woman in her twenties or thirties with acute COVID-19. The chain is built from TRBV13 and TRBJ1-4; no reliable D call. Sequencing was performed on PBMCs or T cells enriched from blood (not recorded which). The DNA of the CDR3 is TGTGCCAGCAGCTTAGGCCGTTCAACGGTAGAAAAACTGTTTTTT. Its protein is CASSLGRSTVEKLFF.